This T cell receptor beta chain was documented in a study of radiotherapy plus CTLA-4 blockade in lung cancer. Whole-study findings and limits: Radiotherapy plus ipilimumab was followed by expansion in blood of tumor-derived TCR clones.

The V end lost 4 bases, the J end lost 3 bases, and 17 bases lay between the germline ends. The V gene's germline CDR1 is SGDLS and CDR2 YYNGEE. The CDR3 consists of 16 residues. Some clones are missing from TCRdb's copy, which holds only in-frame ones; the method was immunoSEQ multiplex PCR. Of about 51,000 clones in the sample, around 75% are singletons; the top ten hold 8.5%. About this clone itself: Antigen specificity is unknown.

The clonotype was recovered from a human donor with non-small cell lung cancer who had a complete response to radiotherapy plus ipilimumab. The sequences come from peripheral blood, collected from a patient treated with radiotherapy plus ipilimumab. V gene TRBV9 combines with J gene TRBJ2-4, with D tentatively TRBD2 (5 bases). The CDR3: CASSPFQQGSKNIQYF. CDR3 DNA: TGTGCCAGCAGCCCCTTTCAGCAAGGGAGCAAAAACATTCAGTACTTC.